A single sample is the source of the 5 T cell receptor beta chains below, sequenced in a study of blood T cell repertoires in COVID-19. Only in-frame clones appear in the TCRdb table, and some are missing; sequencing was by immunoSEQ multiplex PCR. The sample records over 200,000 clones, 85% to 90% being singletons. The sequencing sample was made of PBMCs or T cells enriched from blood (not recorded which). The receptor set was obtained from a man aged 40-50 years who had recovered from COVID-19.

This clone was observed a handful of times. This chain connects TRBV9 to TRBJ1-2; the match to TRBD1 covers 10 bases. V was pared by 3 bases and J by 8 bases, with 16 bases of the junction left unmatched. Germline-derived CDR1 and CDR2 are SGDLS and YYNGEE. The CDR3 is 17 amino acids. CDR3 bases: TGTGCCAGCAGCGGGACAGGGGGGCTATCGCGGAGAGACGGCTACACCTTC. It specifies CASSGTGGLSRRDGYTF.

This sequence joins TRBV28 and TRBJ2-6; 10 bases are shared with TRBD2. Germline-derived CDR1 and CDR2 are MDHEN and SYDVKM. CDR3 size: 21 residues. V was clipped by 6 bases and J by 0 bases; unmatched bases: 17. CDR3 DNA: TGTGCCAGCAGAACAAGGCTAGCGGGAGAGGTGAAAAGCTCTGGGGCCAACGTCCTGACTTTC. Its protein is CASRTRLAGEVKSSGANVLTF.

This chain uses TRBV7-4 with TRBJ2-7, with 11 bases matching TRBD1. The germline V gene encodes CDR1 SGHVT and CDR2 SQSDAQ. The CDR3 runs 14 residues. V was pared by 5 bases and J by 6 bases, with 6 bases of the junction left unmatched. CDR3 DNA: TGTGCCAGCAGCCAAGGACAGGGGGCGTGCGAGCAGTACTTC. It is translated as CASSQGQGACEQYF. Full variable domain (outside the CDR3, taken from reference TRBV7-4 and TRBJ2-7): GAGVSQSPRYKVAKRGRDVALRCDSISGHVTLYWYRQTLGQGSEVLTYSQSDAQRDKSGRPSGRFSAERPERSVSTLKIQRTEQGDSAVYLCASSQGQGACEQYFGPGTRLTVT.

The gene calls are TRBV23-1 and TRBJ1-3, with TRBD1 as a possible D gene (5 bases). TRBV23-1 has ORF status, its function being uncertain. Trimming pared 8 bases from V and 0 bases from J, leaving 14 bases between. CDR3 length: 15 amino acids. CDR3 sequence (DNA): TGCGCCAGCCTCCCTTTCAGGGACTCTGGAAACACCATATATTTT. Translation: CASLPFRDSGNTIYF.

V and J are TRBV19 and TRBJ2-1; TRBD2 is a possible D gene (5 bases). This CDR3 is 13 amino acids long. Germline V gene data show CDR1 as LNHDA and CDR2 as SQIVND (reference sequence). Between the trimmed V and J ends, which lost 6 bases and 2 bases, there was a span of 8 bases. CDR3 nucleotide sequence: TGTGCCAGTAGGGACTCGACCTACAATGAGCAGTTCTTC. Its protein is CASRDSTYNEQFF.